The entry that follows covers one TCR beta chain sequence. Its antigen is unidentified. This sample was included in a study of beta chain features in type 1 diabetes. Notes on the study in general: Patients with type 1 diabetes carried fewer insertions and had more deletions at their VDJ junctions.

The authors sorted CD4+ naive, central memory, regulatory and stem cell-like memory cells via CD45RO/CCR7/CD25/CD127/CD95/CD27. The isolated RNA, all of it, was reverse transcribed, so expressed TCRB transcripts were what got sequenced. Each sample of naive, central memory or regulatory T cells had, on average, roughly 3.4 million reads. Clones were sequenced by immunoSEQ multiplex PCR, and TCRdb holds only the in-frame ones, with some missing. Altogether some 240,000 clones are present, approximately 10% being singletons, with the ten largest covering approximately 1.4%. Per the germline V gene, CDR1 is GTSNPN and CDR2 is SVGIG (reference sequence). The CDR3 consists of 14 residues. The ends lost 0 bases at V and 11 bases at J; junction bases unmatched: 11.

The sequenced material came from central memory CD4+ T cells from blood. This chain uses TRBV30 with TRBJ2-3, with 7 bases identical to TRBD2. This sequence originates from a man aged 18 to 29 in good health. The CDR3 sequence: CAWSVGGSPSGQYF. The CDR3 bases are TGTGCCTGGAGTGTGGGCGGGAGTCCTTCTGGGCAGTATTTT.